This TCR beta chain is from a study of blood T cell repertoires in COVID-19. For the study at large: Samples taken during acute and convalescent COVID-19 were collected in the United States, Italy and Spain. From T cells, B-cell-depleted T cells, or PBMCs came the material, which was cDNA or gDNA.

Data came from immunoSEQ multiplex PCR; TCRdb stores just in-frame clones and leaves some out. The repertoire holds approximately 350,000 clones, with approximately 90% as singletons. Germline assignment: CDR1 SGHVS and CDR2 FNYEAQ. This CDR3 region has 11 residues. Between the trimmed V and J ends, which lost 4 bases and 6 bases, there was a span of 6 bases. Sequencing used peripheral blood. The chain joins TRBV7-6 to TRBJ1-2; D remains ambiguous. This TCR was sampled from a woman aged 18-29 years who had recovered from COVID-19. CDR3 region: CASSWRDGYTF. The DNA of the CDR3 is TGTGCCAGCAGCTGGAGGGATGGCTACACCTTC.